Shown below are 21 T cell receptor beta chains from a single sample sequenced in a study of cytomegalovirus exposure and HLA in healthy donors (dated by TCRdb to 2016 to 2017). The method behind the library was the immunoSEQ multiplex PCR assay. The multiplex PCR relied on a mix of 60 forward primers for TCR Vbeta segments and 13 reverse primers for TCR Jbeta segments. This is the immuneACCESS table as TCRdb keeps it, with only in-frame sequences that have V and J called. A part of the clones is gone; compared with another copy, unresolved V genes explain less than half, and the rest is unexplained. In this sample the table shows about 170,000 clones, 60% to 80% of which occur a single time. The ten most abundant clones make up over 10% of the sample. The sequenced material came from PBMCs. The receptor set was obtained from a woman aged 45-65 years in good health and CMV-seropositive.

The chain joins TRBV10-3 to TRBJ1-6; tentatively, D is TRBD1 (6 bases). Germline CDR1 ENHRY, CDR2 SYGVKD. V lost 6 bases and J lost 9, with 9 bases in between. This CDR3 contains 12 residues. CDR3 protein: CAISTGSSPLHF. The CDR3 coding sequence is TGTGCCATCAGCACAGGGAGTTCACCCCTCCACTTT.

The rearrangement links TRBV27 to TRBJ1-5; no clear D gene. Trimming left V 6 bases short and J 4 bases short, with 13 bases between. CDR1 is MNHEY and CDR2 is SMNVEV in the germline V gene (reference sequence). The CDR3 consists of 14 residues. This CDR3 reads CASSLRGGNQPQHF. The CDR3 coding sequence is TGTGCCAGCAGCCTACGGGGAGGGAATCAGCCCCAGCATTTT.

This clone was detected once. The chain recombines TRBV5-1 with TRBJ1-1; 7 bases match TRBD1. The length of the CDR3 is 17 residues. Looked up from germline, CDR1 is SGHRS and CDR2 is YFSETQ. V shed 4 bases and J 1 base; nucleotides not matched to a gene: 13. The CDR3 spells CASSLGLVDRENTEAFF. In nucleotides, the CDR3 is TGCGCCAGCAGCCTCGGTCTAGTCGACAGGGAGAACACTGAAGCTTTCTTT.

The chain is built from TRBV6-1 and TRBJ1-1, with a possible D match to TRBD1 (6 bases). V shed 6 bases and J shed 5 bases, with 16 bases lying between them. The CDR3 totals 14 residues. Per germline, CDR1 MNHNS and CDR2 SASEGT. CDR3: CASSGDIWGTEAFF. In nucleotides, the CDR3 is TGTGCCAGCAGCGGGGACATTTGGGGGACTGAAGCTTTCTTT.

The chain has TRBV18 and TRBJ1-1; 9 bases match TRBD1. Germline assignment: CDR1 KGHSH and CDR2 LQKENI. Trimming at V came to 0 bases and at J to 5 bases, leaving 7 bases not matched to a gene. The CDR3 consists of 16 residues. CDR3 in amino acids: CASSPPWDRVGTEAFF. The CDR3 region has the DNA TGTGCCAGCTCACCACCGTGGGACAGGGTGGGAACTGAAGCTTTCTTT.

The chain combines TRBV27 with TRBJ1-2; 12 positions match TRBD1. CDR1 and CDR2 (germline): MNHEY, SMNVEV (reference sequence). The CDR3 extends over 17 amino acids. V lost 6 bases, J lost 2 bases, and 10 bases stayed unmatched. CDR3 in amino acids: CASRAGTGGSKNYGYTF. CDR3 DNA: TGTGCCAGCAGGGCCGGGACAGGGGGCTCAAAAAACTATGGCTACACCTTC.

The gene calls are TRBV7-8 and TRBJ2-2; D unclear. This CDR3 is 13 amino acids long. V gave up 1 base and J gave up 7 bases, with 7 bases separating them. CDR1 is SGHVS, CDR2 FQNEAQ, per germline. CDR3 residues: CASSLGFGGELFF. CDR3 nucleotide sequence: TGTGCCAGCAGCTTAGGATTCGGCGGGGAGCTGTTTTTT.

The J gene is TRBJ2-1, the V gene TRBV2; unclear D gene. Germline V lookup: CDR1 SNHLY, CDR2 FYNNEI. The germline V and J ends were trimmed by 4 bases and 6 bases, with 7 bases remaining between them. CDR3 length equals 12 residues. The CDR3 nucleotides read TGTGCCAGCAGTGTTGCAGTCAATGAGCAGTTCTTC. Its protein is CASSVAVNEQFF.

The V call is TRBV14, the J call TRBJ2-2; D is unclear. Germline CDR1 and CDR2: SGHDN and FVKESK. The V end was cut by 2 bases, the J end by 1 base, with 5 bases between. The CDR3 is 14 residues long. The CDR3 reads CASSQRQNTGELFF. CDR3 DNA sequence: TGTGCCAGCAGCCAAAGACAGAACACCGGGGAGCTGTTTTTT.

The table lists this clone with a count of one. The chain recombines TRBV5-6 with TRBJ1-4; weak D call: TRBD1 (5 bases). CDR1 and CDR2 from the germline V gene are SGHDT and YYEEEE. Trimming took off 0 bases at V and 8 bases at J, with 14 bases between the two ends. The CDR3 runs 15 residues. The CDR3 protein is CASSLGSGGGEKLFF. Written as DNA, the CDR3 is TGTGCCAGCAGCTTGGGCTCCGGGGGTGGGGAAAAACTGTTTTTT.

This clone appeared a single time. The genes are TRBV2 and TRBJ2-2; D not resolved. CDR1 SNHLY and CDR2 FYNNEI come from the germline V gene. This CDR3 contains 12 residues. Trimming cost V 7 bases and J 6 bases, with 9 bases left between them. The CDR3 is CASNLGAGELFF. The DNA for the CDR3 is TGTGCCAGCAACCTAGGCGCCGGGGAGCTGTTTTTT.

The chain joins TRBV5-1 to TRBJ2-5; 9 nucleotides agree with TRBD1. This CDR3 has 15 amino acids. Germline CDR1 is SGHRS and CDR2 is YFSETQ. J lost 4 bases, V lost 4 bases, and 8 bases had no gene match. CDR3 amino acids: CASSPGQGSAETQYF. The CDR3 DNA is TGCGCCAGCAGCCCCGGACAGGGGTCGGCAGAGACCCAGTACTTC.

DNA for the CDR3: TGTGCCAGCGTGACCGGGACAGGGGGATCCGGGGAGCTGTTTTTT. Translating it yields CASVTGTGGSGELFF. V gene TRBV6-1 combines with J gene TRBJ2-2, with 11 nucleotides matching TRBD1. The trim removed 8 bases at V and 6 bases at J, leaving 8 bases unmatched. The CDR3 contains 15 residues. Germline CDR1 and CDR2: MNHNS and SASEGT.

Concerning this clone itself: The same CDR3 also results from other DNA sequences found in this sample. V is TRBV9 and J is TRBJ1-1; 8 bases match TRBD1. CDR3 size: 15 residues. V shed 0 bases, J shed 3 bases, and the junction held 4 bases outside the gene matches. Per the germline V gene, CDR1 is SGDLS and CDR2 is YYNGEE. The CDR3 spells CASSVDSRGHTEAFF. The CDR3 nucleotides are TGTGCCAGCAGCGTAGATTCCAGGGGGCACACTGAAGCTTTCTTT.

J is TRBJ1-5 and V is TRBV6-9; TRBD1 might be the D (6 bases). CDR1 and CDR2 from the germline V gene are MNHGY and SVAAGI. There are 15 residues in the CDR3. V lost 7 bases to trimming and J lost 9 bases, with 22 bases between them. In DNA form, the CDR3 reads TGTGCCAGCACCACCAAGACAGGCCCGCGAGGGCCCCAGCATTTT. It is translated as CASTTKTGPRGPQHF.

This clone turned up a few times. DNA of the CDR3: TGTGCCAGCAGCGTAGATCTAGGGGGCGACTATGGCTACACCTTC. Translation gives CASSVDLGGDYGYTF. V usage is TRBV9 and J usage is TRBJ1-2; 7 bases fit TRBD1. From germline, CDR1 is SGDLS and CDR2 YYNGEE. V gave up 0 bases and J gave up 3 bases; unmatched junction bases: 5. The CDR3 loop spans 15 amino acids.

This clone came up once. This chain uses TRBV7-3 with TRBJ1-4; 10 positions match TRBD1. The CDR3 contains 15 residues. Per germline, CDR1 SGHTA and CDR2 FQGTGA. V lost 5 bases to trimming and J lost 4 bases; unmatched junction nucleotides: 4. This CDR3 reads CASSLGQGVNEKLFF. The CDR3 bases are TGTGCCAGCAGCCTAGGACAGGGGGTTAATGAAAAACTGTTTTTT.

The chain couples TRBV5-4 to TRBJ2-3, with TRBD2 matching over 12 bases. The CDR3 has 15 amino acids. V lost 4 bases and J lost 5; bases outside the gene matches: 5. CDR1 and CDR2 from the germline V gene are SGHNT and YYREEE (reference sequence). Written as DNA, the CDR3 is TGTGCCAGCAGCGTGACTAGCGGGGGACGAGATACGCAGTATTTT. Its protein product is CASSVTSGGRDTQYF.

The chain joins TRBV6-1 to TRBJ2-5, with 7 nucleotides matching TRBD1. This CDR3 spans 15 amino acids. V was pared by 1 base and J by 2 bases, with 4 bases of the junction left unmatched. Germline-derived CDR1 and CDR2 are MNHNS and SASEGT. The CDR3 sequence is CASSEGMGQQETQYF. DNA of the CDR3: TGTGCCAGCAGTGAAGGCATGGGACAGCAAGAGACCCAGTACTTC.

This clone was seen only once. CDR3 sequence reads: CASSLGGGTGGDEQYF. CDR3 nucleotide sequence: TGTGCCAGCAGCTTAGGAGGGGGGACAGGGGGCGACGAGCAGTACTTC. The chain joins TRBV7-7 to TRBJ2-7, with TRBD1 matching over 12 bases. The CDR3 consists of 16 residues. The germline V gene has CDR1 SSHAT and CDR2 FNYEAQ (reference sequence). The V segment lost 1 base and the J segment 5 bases; nucleotides outside the gene matches: 6.

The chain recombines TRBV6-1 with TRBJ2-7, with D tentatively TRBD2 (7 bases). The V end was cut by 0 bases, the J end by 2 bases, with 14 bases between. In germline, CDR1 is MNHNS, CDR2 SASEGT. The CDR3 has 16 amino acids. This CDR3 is CASSEAWGGPTYEQYF. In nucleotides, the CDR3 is TGTGCCAGCAGTGAAGCTTGGGGGGGGCCGACCTACGAGCAGTACTTC.